This TCR beta chain was obtained from a study of lymphopenia after photon versus proton radiotherapy. Findings of the study overall: In patients who died, overall survival fell as post-nadir TCR diversity dropped more.

Repertoires were generated with immunoSEQ multiplex PCR, while TCRdb's copy carries only in-frame clones and drops some. The table has around 24,000 clones, less than 90% seen once; the top ten hold 3.7%. About this clone itself: Its antigen is not identified.

This specimen consisted of peripheral blood, obtained from a patient treated with photon-based radiotherapy. This clonotype was obtained from a woman between 50 and 59 years old with pancreatic cancer.

Here the CDR3 reads CASSLAGGTGELFF. In DNA form, the CDR3 reads TGCGCCAGCAGTTTAGCGGGAGGCACCGGGGAGCTGTTTTTT. The chain couples TRBV10-1 to TRBJ2-2; 10 bases are shared with TRBD2. Germline CDR1 reads WNHNN; CDR2 reads SYGVQD (reference sequence). The CDR3 loop spans 14 amino acids. With 5 bases clipped from V and 4 bases from J, the junction kept 1 base outside the gene matches.